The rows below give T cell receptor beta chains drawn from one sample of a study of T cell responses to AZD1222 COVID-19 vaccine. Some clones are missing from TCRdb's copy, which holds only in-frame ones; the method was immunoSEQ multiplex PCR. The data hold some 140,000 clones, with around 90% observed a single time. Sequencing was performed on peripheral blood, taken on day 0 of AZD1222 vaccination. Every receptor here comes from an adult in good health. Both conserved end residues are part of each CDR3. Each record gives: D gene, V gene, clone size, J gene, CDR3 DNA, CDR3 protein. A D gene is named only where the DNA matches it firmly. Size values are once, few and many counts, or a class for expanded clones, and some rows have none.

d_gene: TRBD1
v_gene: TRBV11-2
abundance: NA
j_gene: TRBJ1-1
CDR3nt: TGTGCCAGCAGCTTAGACAGGGGGCTCGGTGAAGCTTTCTTT
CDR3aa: CASSLDRGLGEAFF

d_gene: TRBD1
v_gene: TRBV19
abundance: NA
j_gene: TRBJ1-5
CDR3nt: TGTGCCAGTAGTATGACAGGGCTCGATCAGCCCCAGCATTTT
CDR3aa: CASSMTGLDQPQHF

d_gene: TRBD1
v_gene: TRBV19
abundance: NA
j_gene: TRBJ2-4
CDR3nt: TGTGCCAGTAGTCACCCGGGACAGGAAAACATTCAGTACTTC
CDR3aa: CASSHPGQENIQYF

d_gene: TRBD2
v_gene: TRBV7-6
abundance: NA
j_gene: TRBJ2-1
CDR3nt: TGTGCCAGCAGCTTAACTAGCGGGAGGAATGAGCAGTTCTTC
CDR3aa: CASSLTSGRNEQFF

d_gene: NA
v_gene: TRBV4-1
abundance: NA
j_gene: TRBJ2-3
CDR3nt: TGCGCCAGCAGCCAAGATTACGGCGACACAGATACGCAGTATTTT
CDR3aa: CASSQDYGDTDTQYF

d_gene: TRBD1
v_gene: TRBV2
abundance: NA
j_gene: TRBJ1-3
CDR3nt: TGTGCCAGCAAGGGGGCAGGGTCTGGAAACACCATATATTTT
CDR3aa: CASKGAGSGNTIYF

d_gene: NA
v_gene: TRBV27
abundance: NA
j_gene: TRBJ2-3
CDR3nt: TGTGCCAGCAGTTTATGGCGCCCCGGCACAGATACGCAGTATTTT
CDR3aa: CASSLWRPGTDTQYF

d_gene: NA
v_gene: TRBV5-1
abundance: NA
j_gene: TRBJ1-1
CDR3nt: TGCGCCAGCAGGCTTCACGGGAACACTGAAGCTTTCTTT
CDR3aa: CASRLHGNTEAFF

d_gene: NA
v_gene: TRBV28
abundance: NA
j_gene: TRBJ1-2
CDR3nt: TGTGCCAGCAGGAAAGAGGACGGACCCCCGAACTATGGCTACACCTTC
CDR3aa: CASRKEDGPPNYGYTF

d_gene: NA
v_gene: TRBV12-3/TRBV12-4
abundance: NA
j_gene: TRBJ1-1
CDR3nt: TGTGCCAGCAGTCAACAGGGGAACACTGAAGCTTTCTTT
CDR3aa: CASSQQGNTEAFF

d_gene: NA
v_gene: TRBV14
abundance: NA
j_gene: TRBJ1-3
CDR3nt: TGTGCCAGCAGCCAAGTGTTAGGACACCTGGCTGGAAACACCATATATTTT
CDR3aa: CASSQVLGHLAGNTIYF

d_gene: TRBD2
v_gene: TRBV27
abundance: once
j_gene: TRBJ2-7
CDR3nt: TGTGCCAGCAGTTTATTTAGCGGGGCACCCTACGAGCAGTACTTC
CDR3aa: CASSLFSGAPYEQYF

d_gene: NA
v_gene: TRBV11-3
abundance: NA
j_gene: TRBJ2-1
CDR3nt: TGTGCCAGCAGTTTGGACTCCGACTACAATGAGCAGTTCTTC
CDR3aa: CASSLDSDYNEQFF

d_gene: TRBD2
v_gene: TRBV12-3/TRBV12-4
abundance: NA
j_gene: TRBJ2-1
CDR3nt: TGTGCCAGCAGTCCCGGGACTATAAGGTTCTTC
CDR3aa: CASSPGTIRFF

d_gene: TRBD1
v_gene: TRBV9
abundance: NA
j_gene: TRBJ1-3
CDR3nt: TGTGCCAGCAGCGTAGCAGGGACAGGGCTTGGAAACACCATATATTTT
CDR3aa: CASSVAGTGLGNTIYF

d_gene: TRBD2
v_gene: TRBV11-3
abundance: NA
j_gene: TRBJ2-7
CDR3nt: TGTGCCAGCAGCTTAGCTAGCGGGAGAACGGAACGTGGCGAGCAGTACTTC
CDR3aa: CASSLASGRTERGEQYF

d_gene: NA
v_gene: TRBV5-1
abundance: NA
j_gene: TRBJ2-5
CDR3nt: TGCGCCAGCATGGTCGGGCAGGGAGTTGGAGAGACCCAGTACTTC
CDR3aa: CASMVGQGVGETQYF

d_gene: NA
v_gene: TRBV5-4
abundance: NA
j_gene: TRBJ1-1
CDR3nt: TGTGCCAGCAGCTTGGGCAGGGATGTTGAAGCTTTCTTT
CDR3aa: CASSLGRDVEAFF

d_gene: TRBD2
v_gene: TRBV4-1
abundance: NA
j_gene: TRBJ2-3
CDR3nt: TGCGCCAGCAGCCCTGGACTAGCGGGATCCGCAGATACGCAGTATTTT
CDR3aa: CASSPGLAGSADTQYF

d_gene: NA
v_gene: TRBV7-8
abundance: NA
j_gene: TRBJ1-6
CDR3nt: TGTGCCAGCAGCTTAGGGCAGGAAGGGTCACCCCTCCACTTT
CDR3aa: CASSLGQEGSPLHF

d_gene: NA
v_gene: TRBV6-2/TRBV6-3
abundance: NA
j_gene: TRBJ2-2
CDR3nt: TGTGCCAGCAGTTACTCGACCCGAGCTGGCACCGGGGAGCTGTTTTTT
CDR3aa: CASSYSTRAGTGELFF

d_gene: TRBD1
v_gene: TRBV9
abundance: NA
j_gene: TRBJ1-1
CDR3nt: TGTGCCAGCAGCGTAGGGGGATCCGGGACAGCCCAAACCGACGGTGAAGCTTTCTTT
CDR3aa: CASSVGGSGTAQTDGEAFF

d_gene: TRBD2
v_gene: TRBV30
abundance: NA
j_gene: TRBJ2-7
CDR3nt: TGTGCCGGGGGTGGGGTCGCGGGAGGATCCGAGCAGTACTTC
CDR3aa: CAGGGVAGGSEQYF

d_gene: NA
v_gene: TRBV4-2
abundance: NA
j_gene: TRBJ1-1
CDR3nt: TGTGCCAGCAGCCAAGGGCGCACTGAAGCTTTCTTT
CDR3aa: CASSQGRTEAFF

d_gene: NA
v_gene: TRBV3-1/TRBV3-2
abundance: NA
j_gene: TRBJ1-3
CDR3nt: TGTGCCAGCAGCCAGGGGGGGGGAAACACCATATATTTT
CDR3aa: CASSQGGGNTIYF

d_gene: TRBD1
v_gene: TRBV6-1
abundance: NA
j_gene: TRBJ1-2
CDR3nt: TGTGCCAGCAGTGAAGCCCTGGGACAGGGAGGATACGGCTACACCTTC
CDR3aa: CASSEALGQGGYGYTF

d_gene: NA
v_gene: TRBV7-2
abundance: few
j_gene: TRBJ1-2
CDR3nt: TGTGCCAGCAGCTTAGACAACAGGTTCGGGGGCTACACCTTC
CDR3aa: CASSLDNRFGGYTF

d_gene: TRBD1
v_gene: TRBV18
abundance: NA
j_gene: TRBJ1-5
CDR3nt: TGTGCCAGCTCGTCAGGGACAGGGGGCAGTCAGCCCCAGCATTTT
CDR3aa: CASSSGTGGSQPQHF

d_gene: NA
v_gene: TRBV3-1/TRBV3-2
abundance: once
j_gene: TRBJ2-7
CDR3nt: TGTGCCAGCAGCCTCCAGCCCTCCTACGAGCAGTACTTC
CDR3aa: CASSLQPSYEQYF

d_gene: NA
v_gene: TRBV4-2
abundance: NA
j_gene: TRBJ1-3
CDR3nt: TGTGCCAGCAGCCAAGATCGGCCCAAATCCCTCTCTGGAAACACCATATATTTT
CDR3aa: CASSQDRPKSLSGNTIYF

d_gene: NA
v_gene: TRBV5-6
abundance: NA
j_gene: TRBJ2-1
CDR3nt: TGTGCCAGCAGCCGACAGGAGGAGCAGTTCTTC
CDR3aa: CASSRQEEQFF

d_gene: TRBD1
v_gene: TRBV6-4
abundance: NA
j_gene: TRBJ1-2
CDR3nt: TGTGCCAGCAAAGGGACAGGGGTTGGCTACACCTTC
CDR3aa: CASKGTGVGYTF

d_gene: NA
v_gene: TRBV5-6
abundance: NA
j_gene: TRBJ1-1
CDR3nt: TGTGCCAGCAGCTCACAACTGCCCAGGGCGGCATTGTCCACTGAAGCTTTCTTT
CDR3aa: CASSSQLPRAALSTEAFF

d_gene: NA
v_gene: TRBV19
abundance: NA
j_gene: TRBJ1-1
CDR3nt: TGTGCCAGTAGTAGGGCGTGGATGAACACTGAAGCTTTCTTT
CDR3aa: CASSRAWMNTEAFF

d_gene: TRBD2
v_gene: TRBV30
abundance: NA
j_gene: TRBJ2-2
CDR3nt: TGTGCCGGCCCAAAGGGGACTACGAACACCGGGGAGCTGTTTTTT
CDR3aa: CAGPKGTTNTGELFF

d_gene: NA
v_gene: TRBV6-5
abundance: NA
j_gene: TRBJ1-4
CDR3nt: TGTGCCAGCAGTAGGGGGTTGGGGGAAAAACTGTTTTTT
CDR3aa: CASSRGLGEKLFF

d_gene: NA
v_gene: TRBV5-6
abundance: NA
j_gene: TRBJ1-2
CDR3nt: TGTGCCAGCAGCTCTCTAGACTATGGCTACACCTTC
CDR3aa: CASSSLDYGYTF

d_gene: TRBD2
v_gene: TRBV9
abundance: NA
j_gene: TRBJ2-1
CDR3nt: TGTGCCAGCAGCTTAGGCTGGACTAGCGGTGCCTACAATGAGCAGTTCTTC
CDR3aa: CASSLGWTSGAYNEQFF

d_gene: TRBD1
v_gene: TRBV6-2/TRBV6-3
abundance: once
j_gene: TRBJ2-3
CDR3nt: TGTGCCAGCAGCAGCCGACAGGGAGGCACAGATACGCAGTATTTT
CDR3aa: CASSSRQGGTDTQYF

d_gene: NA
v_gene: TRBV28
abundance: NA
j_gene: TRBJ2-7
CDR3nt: TGTGCCAGCAGTCCTTCCCGCAGGAGCTCCTACGAGCAGTACTTC
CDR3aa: CASSPSRRSSYEQYF

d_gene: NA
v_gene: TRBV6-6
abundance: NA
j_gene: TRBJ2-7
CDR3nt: TGTGCCAGCAACGACCGGACAGAGAACTCCTACGAGCAGTACTTC
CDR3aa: CASNDRTENSYEQYF

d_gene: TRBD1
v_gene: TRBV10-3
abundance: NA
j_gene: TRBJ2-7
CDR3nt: TGTGCCATCGTTCAGGACAGGGGTCTCGAGCAGTACTTC
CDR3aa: CAIVQDRGLEQYF

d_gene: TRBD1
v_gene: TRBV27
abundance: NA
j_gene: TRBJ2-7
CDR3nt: TGTGCCACCTTGACTCGCAGGACAGGGCGCGACGAGCAGTACTTC
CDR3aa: CATLTRRTGRDEQYF

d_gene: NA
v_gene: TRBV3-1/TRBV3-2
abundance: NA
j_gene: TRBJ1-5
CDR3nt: TGTGCCAGCAGCCAAGATCGGGGGGGCATGGGCAATCAGCCCCAGCATTTT
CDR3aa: CASSQDRGGMGNQPQHF

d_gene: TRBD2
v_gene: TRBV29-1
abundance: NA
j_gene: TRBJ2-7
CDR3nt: TGCAGCGTGGCCGGGACTAGCGGGACCTACTCCTACGAGCAGTACTTC
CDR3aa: CSVAGTSGTYSYEQYF

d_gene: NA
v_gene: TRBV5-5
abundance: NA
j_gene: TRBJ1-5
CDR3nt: TGTGCCAGCAGCTGGCTCGGTGATAGCAATCAGCCCCAGCATTTT
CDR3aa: CASSWLGDSNQPQHF

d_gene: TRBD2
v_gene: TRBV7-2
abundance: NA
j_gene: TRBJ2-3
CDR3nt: TGTGCCAGCAGCTTAGACTGGGTTACTCGCGGGGGTAGCACAGATACGCAGTATTTT
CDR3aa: CASSLDWVTRGGSTDTQYF

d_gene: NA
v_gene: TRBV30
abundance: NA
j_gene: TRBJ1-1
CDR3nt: TGTGCCTGGAGTAAGGAGGGCGCGAGGACTGAAGCTTTCTTT
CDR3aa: CAWSKEGARTEAFF

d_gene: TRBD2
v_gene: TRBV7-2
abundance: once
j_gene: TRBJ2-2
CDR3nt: TGTGCCAGCAGCTTAGCGGCTAGCGGCCCCCTGGAGCTGTTTTTT
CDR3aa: CASSLAASGPLELFF

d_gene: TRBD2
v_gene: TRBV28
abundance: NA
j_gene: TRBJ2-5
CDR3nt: TGTGCCAGCAGTTCCCTCGGGACTAGCGGAGGTTGGTACCAAGAGACCCAGTACTTC
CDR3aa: CASSSLGTSGGWYQETQYF

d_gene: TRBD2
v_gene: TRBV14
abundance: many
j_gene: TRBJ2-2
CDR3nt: TGTGCCAGCAGCCAAGATCGTCTGCGGCGGGAGGGCCTAACGGCCGGGGAGCTGTTTTTT
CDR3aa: CASSQDRLRREGLTAGELFF

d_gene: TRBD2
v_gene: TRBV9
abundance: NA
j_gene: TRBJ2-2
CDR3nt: TGTGCCAGCAGCATGAGACTAGCGGGAGTTGGCGGGGAGCTGTTTTTT
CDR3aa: CASSMRLAGVGGELFF

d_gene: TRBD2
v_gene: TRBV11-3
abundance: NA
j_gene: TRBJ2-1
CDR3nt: TGTGCCAGCAGCTTAGGGGTCGGCCTAGCGGGAGTAATCGACAATGAGCAGTTCTTC
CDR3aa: CASSLGVGLAGVIDNEQFF

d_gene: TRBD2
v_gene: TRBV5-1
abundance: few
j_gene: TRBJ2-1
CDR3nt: TGCGCCAGCAGCTGGAAACTAGCGAGTGAGCAGTTCTTC
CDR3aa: CASSWKLASEQFF

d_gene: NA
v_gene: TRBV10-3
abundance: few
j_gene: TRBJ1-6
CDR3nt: TGTGCCATCAGGGGGGGGGTAGATTCACCCCTCCACTTT
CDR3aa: CAIRGGVDSPLHF

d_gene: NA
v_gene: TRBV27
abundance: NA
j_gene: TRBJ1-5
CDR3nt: TGTGCCAGCAGGCGGGGGCAAGGCAATCAGCCCCAGCATTTT
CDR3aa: CASRRGQGNQPQHF

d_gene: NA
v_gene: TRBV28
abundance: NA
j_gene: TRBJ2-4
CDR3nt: TGTGCCAGCGACGACCTTGACGGAAACATTCAGTACTTC
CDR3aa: CASDDLDGNIQYF

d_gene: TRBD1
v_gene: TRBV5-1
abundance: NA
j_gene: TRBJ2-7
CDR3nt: TGCGCCAGCAGCTTGGTGTTGACAGGGGGCCACGAGCAGTACTTC
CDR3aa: CASSLVLTGGHEQYF

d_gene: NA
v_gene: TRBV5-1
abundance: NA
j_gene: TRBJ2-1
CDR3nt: TGCGCCAGCAGCCCGGCGGGGAACTCCTACAATGAGCAGTTCTTC
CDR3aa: CASSPAGNSYNEQFF